This T cell receptor (beta chain) was documented in a study of blood T cell repertoires in COVID-19. V shed 0 bases and J shed 8 bases, with 11 bases lying between them. The CDR3 length is 13 residues. Per the germline V gene, CDR1 is SGHRS and CDR2 is YFSETQ. Generated by immunoSEQ multiplex PCR, the TCRdb table keeps only in-frame clones and is missing some. This table holds roughly 200,000 clones, approximately 85% found once. All recovered Cohort 3 donors got two negative PCRs, got clearance, or saw symptom resolution. This TCR derives from a man aged 35 to 55 who had recovered from COVID-19. The chain employs TRBV5-1 and TRBJ1-1; D might be TRBD1 (6 bases). The source material was PBMCs or T cells enriched from blood (not recorded which). CDR3 coding DNA: TGCGCCAGCAGCTTGGATGTTGACAGGGAAGCTTTCTTT. Translation: CASSLDVDREAFF.